A selection of T cell receptor beta chains follows, all from one sample in a study of blood T cell repertoires in COVID-19. Sequencing used immunoSEQ multiplex PCR; TCRdb keeps in-frame clones, though not all of them. The table lists 80,000 to 95,000 clones, roughly 88% of them singletons, with 9.5% to 15% in the top ten. The sample taken for sequencing was peripheral blood. Source of these receptors: a human donor in a cohort sampled during active COVID-19. The CDR3 runs from the conserved cysteine through the conserved F or W. D genes are given only for firm matches. Not all rows give a size; the values are once, few, many and, for expanded clones, a class.

clone size | J gene | V gene | D gene | CDR3 protein | CDR3 DNA
- | TRBJ1-6 | TRBV3-1/TRBV3-2 | - | CASSQEKTENSPLHF | TGTGCCAGCAGCCAAGAAAAGACAGAGAATTCACCCCTCCACTTT
- | TRBJ2-7 | TRBV9 | - | CASSPGKRPVSYEQYF | TGTGCCAGCAGCCCCGGTAAGCGGCCGGTCTCCTACGAGCAGTACTTC
- | TRBJ1-1 | TRBV6-5 | - | CASSWGPNTEAFF | TGTGCCAGCAGTTGGGGGCCGAACACTGAAGCTTTCTTT
- | TRBJ2-7 | TRBV19 | - | CASSSGFDEQYF | TGTGCCAGTAGTTCCGGGTTCGACGAGCAGTACTTC
- | TRBJ2-2 | TRBV28 | - | CASQRENTGELFF | TGTGCCAGCCAGAGGGAAAACACCGGGGAGCTGTTTTTT
- | TRBJ1-2 | TRBV9 | TRBD1 | CASSAAGGGAYYGYTF | TGTGCCAGCAGCGCCGCAGGAGGGGGCGCGTACTATGGCTACACCTTC
- | TRBJ2-7 | TRBV10-1 | TRBD2 | CASSGLADEQYF | TGCGCCAGCTCCGGACTAGCGGACGAGCAGTACTTC
- | TRBJ2-5 | TRBV30 | TRBD1 | CAWSTGGAGGTQYF | TGTGCCTGGAGTACAGGGGGAGCGGGTGGGACCCAGTACTTC
- | TRBJ2-3 | TRBV27 | TRBD2 | CASRGASGSRTDTQYF | TGTGCCAGCAGGGGGGCAAGCGGGAGCCGCACAGATACGCAGTATTTT
- | TRBJ1-1 | TRBV3-1/TRBV3-2 | - | CASSQEQQNTEAFF | TGTGCCAGCAGCCAAGAACAGCAGAACACTGAAGCTTTCTTT
- | TRBJ2-3 | TRBV5-1 | TRBD1 | CASRQQGALSDTQYF | TGCGCCAGCAGACAGCAGGGGGCACTTTCGGATACGCAGTATTTT
once | TRBJ2-2 | TRBV7-9 | TRBD2 | CASSPGGRENTGELFF | TGTGCCAGCAGCCCGGGGGGGCGGGAGAACACCGGGGAGCTGTTTTTT
- | TRBJ2-2 | TRBV19 | - | CASRKGGVPTGELFF | TGTGCCAGTCGAAAAGGGGGGGTCCCCACCGGGGAGCTGTTTTTT
- | TRBJ1-1 | TRBV19 | - | CASRLGLVNTEAFF | TGTGCCAGTAGACTGGGACTTGTGAACACTGAAGCTTTCTTT
- | TRBJ2-7 | TRBV4-2 | - | CASSQAAGPYEQYF | TGTGCCAGCAGCCAAGCAGCAGGGCCCTACGAGCAGTACTTC
- | TRBJ1-5 | TRBV28 | - | CASTLPPQPQHF | TGTGCCAGCACTCTTCCCCCCCAGCCCCAGCATTTT
once | TRBJ2-1 | TRBV3-1/TRBV3-2 | TRBD2 | CASSQVGGSNNEQFF | TGTGCCAGCAGCCAAGTCGGGGGGTCGAACAATGAGCAGTTCTTC
- | TRBJ2-1 | TRBV12-3/TRBV12-4 | - | CASTRGVLTQFF | TGTGCCAGCACCAGGGGGGTCCTTACGCAGTTCTTC
- | TRBJ1-5 | TRBV2 | - | CASSDIQMYSNQPQHF | TGTGCCAGCAGTGACATCCAGATGTATAGCAATCAGCCCCAGCATTTT
once | TRBJ2-7 | TRBV28 | - | CASTYSTSGYEQYF | TGTGCCAGCACCTATAGTACGTCCGGGTACGAGCAGTACTTC
- | TRBJ2-7 | TRBV19 | TRBD1 | CASSPRTGYGYEQYF | TGTGCCAGCTCCCCCCGGACAGGGTATGGCTACGAGCAGTACTTC
- | TRBJ2-7 | TRBV5-6 | - | CASSHSGQTHEQYF | TGTGCCAGCAGCCATTCTGGACAGACCCACGAGCAGTACTTC
- | TRBJ2-7 | TRBV25-1 | - | CASSRGIWGDEQYF | TGTGCCAGCAGTAGGGGAATCTGGGGGGACGAGCAGTACTTC
medium-sized | TRBJ1-2 | TRBV7-2 | TRBD1 | CASSLDSRGQYYGYTF | TGTGCCAGCAGCTTAGATTCTAGGGGGCAGTACTATGGCTACACCTTC
- | TRBJ1-3 | TRBV5-8 | - | CASSLYRDFFGSGNTIYF | TGTGCCAGCAGCTTGTACAGGGATTTCTTCGGCTCTGGAAACACCATATATTTT
- | TRBJ2-3 | TRBV7-9 | - | CASSLSTGTDTQYF | TGTGCCAGCAGCTTATCTACCGGCACAGATACGCAGTATTTT
- | TRBJ2-1 | TRBV4-3 | - | CASSQVQGHGEQFF | TGCGCCAGCAGCCAAGTTCAGGGTCACGGTGAGCAGTTCTTC
- | TRBJ1-4 | TRBV10-3 | - | CAISVDNEKLFF | TGTGCCATCAGTGTAGATAATGAAAAACTGTTTTTT